This T cell receptor beta chain comes out of a study of shared clonotypes between healthy human individuals. Assay used: immunoSEQ multiplex PCR; TCRdb lists only in-frame clones, some missing. The sample lists some 1 million clones, approximately 72% occurring once. This sequence was found in a man between 18 and 35 years old in good health. The sequenced sample was memory CD4+ T cells sorted from blood. The subset: CD45RA-negative fraction.

CDR3 sequence: CAWARQGNEKLFF. The CDR3 DNA sequence: TGTGCCTGGGCCCGACAGGGGAATGAAAAACTGTTTTTT. J is TRBJ1-4 and V is TRBV30; 8 bases are shared with TRBD1. Losses at the gene ends were 5 bases for V and 5 bases for J; bases not matched to a gene: 4. The CDR3 is 13 amino acids. Germline CDR1 and CDR2: GTSNPN and SVGIG (reference sequence).